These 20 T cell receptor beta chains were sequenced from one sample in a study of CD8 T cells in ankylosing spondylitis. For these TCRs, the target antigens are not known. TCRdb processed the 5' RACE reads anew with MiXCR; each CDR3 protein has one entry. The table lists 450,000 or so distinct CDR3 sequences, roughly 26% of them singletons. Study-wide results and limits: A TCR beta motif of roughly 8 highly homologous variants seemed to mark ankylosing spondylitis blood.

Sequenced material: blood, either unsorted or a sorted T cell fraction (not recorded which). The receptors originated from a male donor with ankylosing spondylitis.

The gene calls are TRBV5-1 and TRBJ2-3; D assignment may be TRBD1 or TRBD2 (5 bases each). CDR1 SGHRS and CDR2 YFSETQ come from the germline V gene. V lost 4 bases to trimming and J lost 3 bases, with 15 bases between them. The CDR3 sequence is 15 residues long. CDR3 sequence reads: CASSRRGPETDTQYF. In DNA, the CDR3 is TGCGCCAGCAGCCGCCGGGGCCCCGAGACAGATACGCAGTATTTT. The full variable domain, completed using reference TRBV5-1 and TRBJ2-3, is KAGVTQTPRYLIKTRGQQVTLSCSPISGHRSVSWYQQTPGQGLQFLFEYFSETQRNKGNFPGRFSGRQFSNSRSEMNVSTLELGDSALYLCASSRRGPETDTQYFGPGTRLTVL.

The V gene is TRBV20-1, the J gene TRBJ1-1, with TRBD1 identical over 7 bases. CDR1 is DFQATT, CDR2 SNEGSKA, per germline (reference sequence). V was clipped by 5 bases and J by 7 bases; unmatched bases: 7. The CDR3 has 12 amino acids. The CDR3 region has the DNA TGCAGTGCTTCCCGGACAGGAGGTGAAGCTTTCTTT. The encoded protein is CSASRTGGEAFF.

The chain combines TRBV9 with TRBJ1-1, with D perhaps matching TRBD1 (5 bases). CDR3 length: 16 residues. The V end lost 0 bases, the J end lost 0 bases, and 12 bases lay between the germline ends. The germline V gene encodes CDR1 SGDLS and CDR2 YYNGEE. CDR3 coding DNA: TGTGCCAGCAGCGTAGAAGGGACGATCATGAACACTGAAGCTTTCTTT. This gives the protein CASSVEGTIMNTEAFF.

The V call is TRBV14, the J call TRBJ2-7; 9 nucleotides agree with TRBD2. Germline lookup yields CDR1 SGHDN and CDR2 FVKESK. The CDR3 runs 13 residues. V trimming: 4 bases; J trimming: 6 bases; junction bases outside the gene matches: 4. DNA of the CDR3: TGTGCCAGCAGCCGAGCGGGAGGAGGCGAGCAGTACGTC. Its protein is CASSRAGGGEQYV.

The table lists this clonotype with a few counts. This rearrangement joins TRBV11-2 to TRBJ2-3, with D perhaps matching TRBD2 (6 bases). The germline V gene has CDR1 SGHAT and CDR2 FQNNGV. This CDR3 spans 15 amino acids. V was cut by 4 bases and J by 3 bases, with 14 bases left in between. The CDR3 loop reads CASSYQTRVTDTQYF. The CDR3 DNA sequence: TGTGCCAGCAGCTACCAGACTAGGGTAACAGATACGCAGTATTTT.

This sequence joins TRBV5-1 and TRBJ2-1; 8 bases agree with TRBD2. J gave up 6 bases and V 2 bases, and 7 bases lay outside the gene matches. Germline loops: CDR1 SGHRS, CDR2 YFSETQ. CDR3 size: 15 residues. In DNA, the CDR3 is TGCGCCAGCAGCTTCGGGGGACTAGAAATCAATGAGCAGTTCTTC. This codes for CASSFGGLEINEQFF. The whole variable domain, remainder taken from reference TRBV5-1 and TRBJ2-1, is KAGVTQTPRYLIKTRGQQVTLSCSPISGHRSVSWYQQTPGQGLQFLFEYFSETQRNKGNFPGRFSGRQFSNSRSEMNVSTLELGDSALYLCASSFGGLEINEQFFGPGTRLTVL.

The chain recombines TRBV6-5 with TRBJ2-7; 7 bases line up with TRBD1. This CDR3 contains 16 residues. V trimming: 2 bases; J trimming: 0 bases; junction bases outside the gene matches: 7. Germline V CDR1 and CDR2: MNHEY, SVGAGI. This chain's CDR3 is CASSYGEGANSYEQYV. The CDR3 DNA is TGTGCCAGCAGTTACGGCGAGGGGGCGAACTCCTACGAGCAGTACGTC.

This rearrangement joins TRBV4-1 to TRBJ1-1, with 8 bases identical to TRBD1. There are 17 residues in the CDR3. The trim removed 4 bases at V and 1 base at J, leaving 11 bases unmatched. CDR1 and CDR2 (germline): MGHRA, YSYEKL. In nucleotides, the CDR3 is TGCGCCAGCAGCCCCCCGAACAGGGGGTATAGGAACACTGAAGCTTTCTTT. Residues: CASSPPNRGYRNTEAFF.

DNA for the CDR3: TGTGCCAGCAGGGCGGGACTAGCGCCTTCCTACGAGCAGTACTTC. Its protein product is CASRAGLAPSYEQYF. The chain links TRBV2 to TRBJ2-7, with 10 bases that match TRBD2. The V gene's germline CDR1 is SNHLY and CDR2 FYNNEI. This CDR3 is 15 amino acids long. J was trimmed by 1 base and V by 6 bases; bases with no gene match: 6.

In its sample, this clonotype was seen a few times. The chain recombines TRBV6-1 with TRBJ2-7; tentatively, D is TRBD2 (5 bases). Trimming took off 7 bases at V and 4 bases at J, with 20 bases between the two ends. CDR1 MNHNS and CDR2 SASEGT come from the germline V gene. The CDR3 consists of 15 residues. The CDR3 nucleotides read TGTGCCAGCATCCCTGGTAAGGGAGTCTTGTACGAGCAGTACTTC. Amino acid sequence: CASIPGKGVLYEQYF.

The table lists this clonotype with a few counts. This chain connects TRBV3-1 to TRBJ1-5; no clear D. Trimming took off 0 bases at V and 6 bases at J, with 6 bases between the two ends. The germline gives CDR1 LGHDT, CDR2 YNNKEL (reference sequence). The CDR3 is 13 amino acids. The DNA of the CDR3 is TGTGCCAGCAGCCAAGATATGAGTCAGCCCCAGCATTTT. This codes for CASSQDMSQPQHF.

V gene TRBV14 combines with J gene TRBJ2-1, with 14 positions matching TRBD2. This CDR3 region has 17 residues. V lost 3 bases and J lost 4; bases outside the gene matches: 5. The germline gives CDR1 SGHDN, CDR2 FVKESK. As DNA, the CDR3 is TGTGCCAGCAGCCAGACTAGCGGGAGGGTCGGGTACAATGAGCAGTTCTTC. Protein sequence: CASSQTSGRVGYNEQFF.

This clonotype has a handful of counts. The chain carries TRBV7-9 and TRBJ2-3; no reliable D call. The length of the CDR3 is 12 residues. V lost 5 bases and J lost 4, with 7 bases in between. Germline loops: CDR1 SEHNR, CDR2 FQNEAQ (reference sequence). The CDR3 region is CASSAQSDTQYF. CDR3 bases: TGTGCCAGCAGCGCCCAATCAGATACGCAGTATTTT. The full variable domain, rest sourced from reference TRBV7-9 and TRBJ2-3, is DTGVSQNPRHKITKRGQNVTFRCDPISEHNRLYWYRQTLGQGPEFLTYFQNEAQLEKSRLLSDRFSAERPKGSFSTLEIQRTEQGDSAMYLCASSAQSDTQYFGPGTRLTVL.

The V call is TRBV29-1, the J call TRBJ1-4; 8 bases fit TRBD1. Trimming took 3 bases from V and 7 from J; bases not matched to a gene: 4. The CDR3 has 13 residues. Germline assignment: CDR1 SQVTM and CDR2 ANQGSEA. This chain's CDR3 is CSVEVQGGEKLFF. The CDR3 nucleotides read TGCAGCGTTGAGGTACAGGGGGGTGAAAAACTGTTTTTT.

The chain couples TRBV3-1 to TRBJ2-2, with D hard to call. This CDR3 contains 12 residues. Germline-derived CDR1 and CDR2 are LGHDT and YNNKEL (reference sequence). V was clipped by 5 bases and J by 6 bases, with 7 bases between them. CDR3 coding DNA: TGTGCCAGCAGCTTTCAATCCGGGGAGCTGTTTTTT. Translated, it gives CASSFQSGELFF.

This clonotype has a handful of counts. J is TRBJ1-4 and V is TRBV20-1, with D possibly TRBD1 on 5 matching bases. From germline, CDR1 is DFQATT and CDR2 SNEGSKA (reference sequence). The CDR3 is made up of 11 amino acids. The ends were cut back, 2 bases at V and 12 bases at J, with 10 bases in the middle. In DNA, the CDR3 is TGCAGTGCTAGATTACCGGGACAACTGTTTTTT. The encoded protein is CSARLPGQLFF.

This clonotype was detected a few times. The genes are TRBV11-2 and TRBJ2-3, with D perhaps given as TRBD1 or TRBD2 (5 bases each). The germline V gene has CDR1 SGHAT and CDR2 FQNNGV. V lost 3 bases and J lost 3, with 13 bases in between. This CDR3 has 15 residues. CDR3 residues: CASSFWTPGTDTQYF. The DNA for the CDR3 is TGTGCCAGCAGCTTTTGGACTCCAGGGACAGATACGCAGTATTTT.

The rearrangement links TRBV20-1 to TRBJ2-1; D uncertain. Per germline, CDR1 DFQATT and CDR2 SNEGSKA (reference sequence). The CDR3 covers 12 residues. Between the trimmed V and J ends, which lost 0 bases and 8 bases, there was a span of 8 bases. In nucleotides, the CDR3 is TGCAGTGCTAGAGACCCACCCGATGAGCAGTTCTTC. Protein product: CSARDPPDEQFF.

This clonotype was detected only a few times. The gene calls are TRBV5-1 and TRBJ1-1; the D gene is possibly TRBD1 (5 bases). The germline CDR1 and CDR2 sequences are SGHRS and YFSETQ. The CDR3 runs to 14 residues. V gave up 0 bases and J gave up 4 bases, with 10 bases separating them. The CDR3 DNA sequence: TGCGCCAGCAGCTTGGATCAGGGTATCACTGAAGCTTTCTTT. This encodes CASSLDQGITEAFF.

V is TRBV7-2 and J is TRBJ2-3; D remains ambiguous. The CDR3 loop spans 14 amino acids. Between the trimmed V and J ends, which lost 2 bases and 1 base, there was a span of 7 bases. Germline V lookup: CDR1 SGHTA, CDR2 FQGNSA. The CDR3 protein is CASSLSVGTDTQYF. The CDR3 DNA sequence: TGTGCCAGCAGCTTATCCGTCGGCACAGATACGCAGTATTTT. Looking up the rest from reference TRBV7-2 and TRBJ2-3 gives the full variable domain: GAGVSQSPSNKVTEKGKDVELRCDPISGHTALYWYRQSLGQGLEFLIYFQGNSAPDKSGLPSDRFSAERTGGSVSTLTIQRTQQEDSAVYLCASSLSVGTDTQYFGPGTRLTVL.